One and the same sample provided the 22 T cell receptor beta chains below, sequenced in a study of T cell responses to AZD1222 COVID-19 vaccine. Assay: immunoSEQ multiplex PCR; the TCRdb copy retains only in-frame clones and omits some. Of around 160,000 clones in the sample, approximately 78% were seen once. The specimen comprised peripheral blood, sampled on day 0 of MenACWY control vaccination. All receptors come from an adult in good health.

The chain carries TRBV6-5 and TRBJ2-7, with 9 bases identical to TRBD1. The V gene's germline CDR1 is MNHEY and CDR2 SVGAGI. The length of the CDR3 is 14 residues. V lost 6 bases, J lost 3 bases, and 6 bases stayed unmatched. The CDR3 DNA is TGTGCCAGCAGAGATGGGGACAGGGTCTACGAGCAGTACTTC. Its protein product is CASRDGDRVYEQYF.

This clone was seen more than once but under ten times. The chain is built from TRBV7-3 and TRBJ1-2, with unresolved D. Trimming stripped 2 bases from V and 4 bases from J, with 11 bases between. The CDR3 length is 14 residues. Germline-derived CDR1 and CDR2 are SGHTA and FQGTGA. The CDR3 sequence is CASSLQVLFYGYTF. The CDR3 DNA reads TGTGCCAGCAGCTTACAGGTTCTATTCTATGGCTACACCTTC.

This clone appeared once. This rearrangement joins TRBV10-1 to TRBJ2-2; TRBD1 agrees at 9 bases. V shed 4 bases and J 7 bases; nucleotides not matched to a gene: 4. The CDR3 length is 14 residues. CDR1 is WNHNN and CDR2 is SYGVQD in the germline V gene (reference sequence). The CDR3 nucleotides read TGCGCCAGCAGTGGGGCGGACAGGGGCGGGGAGCTGTTTTTT. Translation gives CASSGADRGGELFF.

V and J are TRBV7-2 and TRBJ1-6, with a weak D call TRBD1 (5 bases). Per germline, CDR1 SGHTA and CDR2 FQGNSA. The CDR3 runs to 16 residues. The V and J ends lost 5 bases and 0 bases respectively, with 11 bases between them. The CDR3 sequence is CASSRGRSSYNSPLHF. For the CDR3, the DNA is TGTGCCAGCAGCCGGGGCAGGAGCTCCTATAATTCACCCCTCCACTTT.

This clone has a single count. The V gene is TRBV5-1, the J gene TRBJ2-5; 7 positions match TRBD1. Trimming cost V 7 bases and J 2 bases; bases outside gene matches: 8. CDR1 is SGHRS and CDR2 is YFSETQ in the germline V gene. The CDR3 extends over 14 amino acids. The CDR3, as DNA: TGCGCCAGCCGTCCCGGGACAGCTCAAGAGACCCAGTACTTC. Its translation: CASRPGTAQETQYF.

The chain has TRBV19 and TRBJ1-5, with D possibly being TRBD1 (5 bases). The V end lost 7 bases, the J end lost 0 bases, and 19 bases lay between the germline ends. The CDR3 covers 17 residues. Germline CDR1 reads LNHDA; CDR2 reads SQIVND (reference sequence). The CDR3 is CASTPRQRFNSNQPQHF. The CDR3 DNA follows: TGTGCCAGTACCCCCCGACAGAGATTTAATAGCAATCAGCCCCAGCATTTT.

The chain employs TRBV11-2 and TRBJ2-7; 9 nucleotides align to TRBD1. The CDR3 has 15 amino acids. Germline assignment: CDR1 SGHAT and CDR2 FQNNGV. The V and J ends lost 5 bases and 1 base, in that order; junction bases with no gene match: 6. DNA of the CDR3: TGTGCCAGCAGCCTCACCGGGACAGGGTCCTACGAGCAGTACTTC. Protein product: CASSLTGTGSYEQYF.

This rearrangement joins TRBV3-1 (or the pseudogene TRBV3-2) to TRBJ2-3; 7 bases match TRBD1. Germline trimming cut 3 bases from V and 4 bases from J; bases unmatched to any gene: 1. Germline V CDR1 and CDR2: LGHDT, YNNKEL (reference sequence). This CDR3 has 13 residues. The CDR3 DNA sequence: TGTGCCAGCAGCCACGGGACAGCAGATACGCAGTATTTT. As protein: CASSHGTADTQYF.

CDR3 coding DNA: TGTGCCAGCAGCTTAGGGCAGTACACAGATACGCAGTATTTT. Translation gives CASSLGQYTDTQYF. V usage is TRBV7-9 and J usage is TRBJ2-3, with D uncertain. Deletions cut 1 base from V and 2 bases from J, with 7 bases between. Germline-derived CDR1 and CDR2 are SEHNR and FQNEAQ (reference sequence). CDR3 length: 14 amino acids.

This clone was found a few times. The gene calls are TRBV15 and TRBJ1-1; a possible D gene is TRBD1 (5 bases). CDR1 and CDR2 (germline): LNHNV, YYDKDF (reference sequence). Trimming pared 5 bases from V and 0 bases from J, leaving 16 bases between. The CDR3 contains 16 residues. The DNA for the CDR3 is TGTGCCACCAGCTCGGAGACCGGGACGGTGAACACTGAAGCTTTCTTT. Protein product: CATSSETGTVNTEAFF.

This clone came up a few times. The rearrangement uses TRBV7-3 and TRBJ1-6; possibly TRBD1 for D (6 bases). The V and J ends lost 1 base and 6 bases respectively, with 13 bases between them. The germline gives CDR1 SGHTA, CDR2 FQGTGA. The length of the CDR3 is 16 residues. The CDR3 sequence is CASSLIGGDRNSPLHF. In DNA, the CDR3 is TGTGCCAGCAGCTTAATAGGGGGGGACCGTAATTCACCCCTCCACTTT. Supplemented by reference TRBV7-3 and TRBJ1-6, the full variable domain reads GAGVSQTPSNKVTEKGKYVELRCDPISGHTALYWYRQSLGQGPEFLIYFQGTGAADDSGLPNDRFFAVRPEGSVSTLKIQRTERGDSAVYLCASSLIGGDRNSPLHFGNGTRLTVT.

The CDR3 sequence is CASSLDLGRGFEQFF. Written as DNA, the CDR3 is TGTGCCAGCAGCTTAGATCTGGGCAGGGGGTTTGAGCAGTTCTTC. The genes are TRBV11-2 and TRBJ2-1; 7 nucleotides match TRBD1. The germline CDR1 and CDR2 sequences are SGHAT and FQNNGV. With V trimmed by 0 bases and J by 9 bases, 8 bases remained unmatched. The CDR3 runs to 15 residues.

This chain connects TRBV10-1 to TRBJ1-5; tentatively, D is TRBD1 (5 bases). V gave up 4 bases and J gave up 4 bases, with 8 bases separating them. Germline CDR1 and CDR2: WNHNN and SYGVQD (reference sequence). CDR3 size: 13 residues. The CDR3 spells CASSAAGNQPQHF. The CDR3 DNA follows: TGCGCCAGCAGTGCGGCAGGGAATCAGCCCCAGCATTTT.

The chain links TRBV3-1 (or the pseudogene TRBV3-2) to TRBJ2-2, with a weak D call TRBD2 (6 bases). Germline values: CDR1 LGHDT, CDR2 YNNKEL (reference sequence). CDR3 size: 16 residues. Between the trimmed V and J ends, which lost 5 bases and 0 bases, there was a span of 13 bases. The CDR3 sequence is CASSDTGTSNTGELFF. Written as DNA, the CDR3 is TGTGCCAGCAGCGACACCGGGACTTCGAACACCGGGGAGCTGTTTTTT.

The V and J genes are TRBV9 and TRBJ2-1, with D tentatively TRBD1 (6 bases). CDR1 and CDR2 from the germline V gene are SGDLS and YYNGEE. The CDR3 has 13 residues. Trimming stripped 2 bases from V and 5 bases from J, with 8 bases between. The CDR3 nucleotides read TGTGCCAGCAGCGTCCGGACAGACAATGAGCAGTTCTTC. It encodes CASSVRTDNEQFF.

This chain joins TRBV5-1 and TRBJ1-2, with a weak D call TRBD1 (6 bases). There are 15 residues in the CDR3. The germline gives CDR1 SGHRS, CDR2 YFSETQ. V gave up 2 bases and J gave up 7 bases, with 18 bases separating them. In nucleotides, the CDR3 is TGCGCCAGCAGCTTTGGGGACATCTCTCCAGGTGGCTACACCTTC. Translated: CASSFGDISPGGYTF.

A single count supports this clone. The chain uses TRBV19 and TRBJ2-1, with 8 bases that match TRBD1. Trimming took 4 bases from V and 2 from J; bases not matched to a gene: 4. The CDR3 runs 15 residues. CDR1 and CDR2 from the germline V gene are LNHDA and SQIVND (reference sequence). The CDR3 DNA is TGTGCCAGTAGTAAAGGACAGGGAGCCTACAATGAGCAGTTCTTC. Protein product: CASSKGQGAYNEQFF.

This chain links TRBV10-3 with TRBJ1-4; 8 bases fit TRBD1. The CDR3 loop spans 14 amino acids. V lost 4 bases to trimming and J lost 7 bases; unmatched junction nucleotides: 5. CDR1 is ENHRY, CDR2 SYGVKD, per germline. CDR3 protein: CAISASGGLEKLFF. The CDR3 nucleotides read TGTGCCATCAGTGCCTCAGGGGGCCTTGAAAAACTGTTTTTT.

This clone turned up a few times. This chain links TRBV6-1 with TRBJ1-5; D unresolved. The CDR3 runs 12 residues. V lost 2 bases, J lost 5 bases, and 4 bases lay in between. Germline loops: CDR1 MNHNS, CDR2 SASEGT. For the CDR3, the DNA is TGTGCCAGCAGTGAACCTCATCAGCCCCAGCATTTT. Translating it yields CASSEPHQPQHF.

V and J are TRBV5-1 and TRBJ2-1, with 14 bases identical to TRBD2. The CDR3 is 16 amino acids. Germline assignment: CDR1 SGHRS and CDR2 YFSETQ. V lost 4 bases and J lost 10; bases outside the gene matches: 10. CDR3 in DNA: TGCGCCAGCAGCGAGACTAGCGGGGGGGTGTTCGGAGAGCAGTTCTTC. Its protein product is CASSETSGGVFGEQFF.

The rearrangement links TRBV5-1 to TRBJ1-2; D may be TRBD1 (5 bases). Germline assignment: CDR1 SGHRS and CDR2 YFSETQ. Trimming took 5 bases from V and 3 from J, leaving 11 bases between them. The CDR3 consists of 13 residues. This CDR3 reads CASRSEGYYGYTF. As DNA, the CDR3 is TGCGCCAGCAGGTCGGAGGGGTACTATGGCTACACCTTC.

This sequence joins TRBV19 and TRBJ1-2; D remains unclear. The CDR3 spans 14 residues. Germline CDR1 is LNHDA and CDR2 is SQIVND (reference sequence). Trimming removed 5 bases at V and 0 bases at J, with 10 bases between. CDR3 sequence reads: CASSPGIANYGYTF. For the CDR3, the DNA is TGTGCCAGTAGTCCGGGAATCGCTAACTATGGCTACACCTTC.